The source of this T cell receptor (beta chain) is a study of lymphopenia after photon versus proton radiotherapy (dated by TCRdb to about 2019). Concerning the study at large: In patients with gastrointestinal tumors who developed high-grade lymphopenia, the study compared the immunological effects of photon radiation therapy with those of proton radiation therapy. The roughly 20 patients in the cohort had gastrointestinal tumors, were treated with either photon or proton therapy, and subsequently developed lymphopenia. The goal of the study was to describe how the two radiation modalities differ in their effects on the immune system.

The library was produced with the immunoSEQ multiplex PCR assay. Alongside multiparametric flow cytometry, deep sequencing of rearranged TCR beta loci was used to profile the T cell repertoires. The clones in this table, taken by TCRdb from immuneACCESS, are in-frame only. Not every clone is retained; where verified, under half of the shortfall comes from an unresolved V gene, and the cause of the rest is unknown. The sample yields around 63,000 clones; more than 75% were counted once. Jointly, the top ten make up under 14% of the sample. General study outcomes and caveats: Across the cohort, among patients who died, a greater drop in TCR diversity after the nadir was inversely correlated with overall survival time. The survival association was examined only in patients who died, and the authors described better survival with proton therapy as a possibility, not as a demonstrated result. After the lymphocyte count nadir, oligoclonal expansion, especially of CD8+ Temra cells, was observed in photon-treated repertoires, and the drop in diversity was driven by this expansion. During treatment, patients who received photon therapy lost naive T cells and TCR diversity and gained effector/memory populations, whereas patients who received proton therapy remained relatively stable.

This clone was seen a few times. This receptor's antigen is unknown. No base qualities exist here, and no much larger clone lies one base off it. This clonotype originated in a man aged 80 or over with esophageal cancer. Sequenced material: peripheral blood, taken from a patient treated with proton-based radiotherapy.

The encoded CDR3 is CASRTSGTYEQFF. The sequence in DNA is TGTGCCAGTAGGACTAGCGGGACCTATGAGCAGTTCTTC. The V gene is TRBV27 and the J gene is TRBJ2-1; 12 junctional bases match TRBD2. The CDR3 covers 13 residues, taking in both the cysteine and the phenylalanine. The DNA shown is the 39-base CDR3, in frame from base 1. Germline trimming amounts to 9 bases on V and 8 bases on J, with 5 as the count of junction bases outside the gene matches. Taken from the germline V gene (reference sequence), the CDR1 and CDR2 loops are MNHEY and SMNVEV.